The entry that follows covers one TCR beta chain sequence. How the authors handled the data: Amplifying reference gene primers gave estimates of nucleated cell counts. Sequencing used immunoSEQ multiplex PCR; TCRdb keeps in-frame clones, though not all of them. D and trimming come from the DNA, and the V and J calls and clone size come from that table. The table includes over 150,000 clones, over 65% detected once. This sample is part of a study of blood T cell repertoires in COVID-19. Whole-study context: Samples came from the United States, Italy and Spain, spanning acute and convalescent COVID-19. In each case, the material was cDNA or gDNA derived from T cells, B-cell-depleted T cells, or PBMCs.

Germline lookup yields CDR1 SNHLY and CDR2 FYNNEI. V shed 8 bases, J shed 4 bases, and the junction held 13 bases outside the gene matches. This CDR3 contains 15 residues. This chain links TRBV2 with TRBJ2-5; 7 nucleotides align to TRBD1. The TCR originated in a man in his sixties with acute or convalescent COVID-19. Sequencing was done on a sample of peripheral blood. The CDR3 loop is CASLRYASGGETQYF. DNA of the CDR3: TGTGCCAGCTTAAGATACGCCTCAGGGGGAGAGACCCAGTACTTC.